This T cell receptor (beta chain) emerged from a study of cytomegalovirus exposure and HLA in healthy donors. Regarding the study as a whole: In a later analysis, TCR beta V- and J-gene trimming was associated with a missense DCLRE1C variant. Roughly uniform sequencing depth across donors was assumed, possibly incorrectly. Specific recognition of CMV antigens was confirmed in vitro for a few chains (all CMV-associated).

Amplification used 60 Vbeta primers and 13 Jbeta primers. Profiled with immunoSEQ multiplex PCR; TCRdb holds only in-frame clones, not every one. The sample includes around 85,000 clones, about 80% of them seen just once. As regards this clone: Its antigen is not known.

CDR3 length: 15 amino acids. The germline gives CDR1 SGHDT, CDR2 YYEEEE. V lost 3 bases, J lost 0 bases, and 5 bases stayed unmatched. The sequencing sample was made of PBMCs. The sequence came from a young man in good health and CMV-seronegative. This chain links TRBV5-6 with TRBJ1-1, with 7 nucleotides matching TRBD1. This chain's CDR3 is CASSWTGTVNTEAFF. The CDR3 DNA reads TGTGCCAGCAGCTGGACCGGGACAGTGAACACTGAAGCTTTCTTT.